This TCR beta chain was profiled in a study of shared clonotypes between healthy human individuals. Every immunoSEQ plate was one replicate of a subset's evenly spread DNA. TCRdb's table, derived via immunoSEQ multiplex PCR, lists solely in-frame clones and lacks some. The repertoire has roughly 410,000 clones, roughly 96% of them found once; the top ten carry about 0.32%. This TCR derives from a man younger than 45 in good health. The specimen sequenced was memory CD8+ T cells sorted from blood. Subset here: CD45RO+ cells pooled with CCR7-negative TemRA cells.

The CDR3 protein is CAGKQFEIPGLAGDKNEQFF. CDR3 nucleotide sequence: TGTGCCGGTAAACAATTCGAAATACCGGGACTAGCGGGAGATAAGAATGAGCAGTTCTTC. The V and J genes are TRBV6-4 and TRBJ2-1, with 14 bases identical to TRBD2. The trim removed 11 bases at V and 7 bases at J, leaving 25 bases unmatched. Germline V gene data show CDR1 as MRHNA and CDR2 as SNTAGT. CDR3 length: 20 amino acids.